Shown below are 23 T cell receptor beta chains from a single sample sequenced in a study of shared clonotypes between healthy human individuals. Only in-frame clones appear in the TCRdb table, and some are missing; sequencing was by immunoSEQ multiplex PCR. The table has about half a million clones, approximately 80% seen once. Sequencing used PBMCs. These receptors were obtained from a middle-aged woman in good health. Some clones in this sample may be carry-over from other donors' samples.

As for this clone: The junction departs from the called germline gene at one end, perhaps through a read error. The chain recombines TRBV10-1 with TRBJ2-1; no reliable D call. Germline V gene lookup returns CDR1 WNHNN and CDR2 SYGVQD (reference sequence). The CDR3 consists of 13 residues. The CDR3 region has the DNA TGCACCAGCAGTGATAGAGGCAACAATGAGCAGTTCTTC. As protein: CTSSDRGNNEQFF.

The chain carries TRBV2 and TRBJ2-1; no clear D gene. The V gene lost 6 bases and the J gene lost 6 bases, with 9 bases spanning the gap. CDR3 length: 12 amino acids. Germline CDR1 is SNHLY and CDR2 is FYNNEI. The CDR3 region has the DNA TGTGCCAGCAGCAGACCCCCCAATGAGCAGTTCTTC. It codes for CASSRPPNEQFF.

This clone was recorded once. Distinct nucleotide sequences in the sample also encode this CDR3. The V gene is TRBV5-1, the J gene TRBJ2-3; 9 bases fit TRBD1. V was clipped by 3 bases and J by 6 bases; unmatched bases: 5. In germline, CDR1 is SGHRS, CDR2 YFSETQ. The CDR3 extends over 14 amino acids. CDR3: CASSSGTGSDTQYF. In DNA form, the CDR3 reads TGCGCCAGCAGCTCCGGGACAGGGTCCGATACGCAGTATTTT. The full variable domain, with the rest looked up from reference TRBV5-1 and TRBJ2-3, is KAGVTQTPRYLIKTRGQQVTLSCSPISGHRSVSWYQQTPGQGLQFLFEYFSETQRNKGNFPGRFSGRQFSNSRSEMNVSTLELGDSALYLCASSSGTGSDTQYFGPGTRLTVL.

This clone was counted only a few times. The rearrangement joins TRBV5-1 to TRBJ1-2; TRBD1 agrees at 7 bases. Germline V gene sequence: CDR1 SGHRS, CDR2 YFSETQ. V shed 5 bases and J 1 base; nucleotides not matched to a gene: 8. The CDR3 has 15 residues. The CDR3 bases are TGCGCCAGCAGGGAGGAGGGGACAGATAACTATGGCTACACCTTC. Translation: CASREEGTDNYGYTF.

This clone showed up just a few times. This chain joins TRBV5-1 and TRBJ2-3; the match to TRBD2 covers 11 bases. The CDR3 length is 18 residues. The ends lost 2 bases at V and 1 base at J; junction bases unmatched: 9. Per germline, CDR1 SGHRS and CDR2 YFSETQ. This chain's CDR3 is CASSFGTSGVGGTDTQYF. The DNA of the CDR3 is TGCGCCAGCAGCTTCGGGACTAGCGGAGTTGGAGGCACAGATACGCAGTATTTT. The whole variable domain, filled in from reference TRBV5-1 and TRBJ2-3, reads KAGVTQTPRYLIKTRGQQVTLSCSPISGHRSVSWYQQTPGQGLQFLFEYFSETQRNKGNFPGRFSGRQFSNSRSEMNVSTLELGDSALYLCASSFGTSGVGGTDTQYFGPGTRLTVL.

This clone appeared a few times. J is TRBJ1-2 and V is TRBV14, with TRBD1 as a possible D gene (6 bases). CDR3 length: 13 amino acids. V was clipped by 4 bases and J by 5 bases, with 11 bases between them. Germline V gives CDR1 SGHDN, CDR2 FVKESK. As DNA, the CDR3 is TGTGCCAGCAGCCCAGGGGTATCGTATGGCTACACCTTC. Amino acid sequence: CASSPGVSYGYTF.

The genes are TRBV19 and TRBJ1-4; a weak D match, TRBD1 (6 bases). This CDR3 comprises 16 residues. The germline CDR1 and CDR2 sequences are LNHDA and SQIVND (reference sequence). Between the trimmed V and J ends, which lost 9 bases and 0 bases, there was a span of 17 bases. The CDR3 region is CASSHPGQTTNEKLFF. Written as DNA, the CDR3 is TGTGCCAGCTCCCACCCGGGACAAACAACTAATGAAAAACTGTTTTTT.

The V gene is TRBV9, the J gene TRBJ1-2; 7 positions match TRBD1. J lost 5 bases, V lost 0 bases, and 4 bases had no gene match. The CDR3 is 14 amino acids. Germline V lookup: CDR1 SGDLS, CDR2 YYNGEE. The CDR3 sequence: CASSVAQGEYGYTF. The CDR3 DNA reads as TGTGCCAGCAGCGTAGCTCAGGGGGAGTATGGCTACACCTTC.

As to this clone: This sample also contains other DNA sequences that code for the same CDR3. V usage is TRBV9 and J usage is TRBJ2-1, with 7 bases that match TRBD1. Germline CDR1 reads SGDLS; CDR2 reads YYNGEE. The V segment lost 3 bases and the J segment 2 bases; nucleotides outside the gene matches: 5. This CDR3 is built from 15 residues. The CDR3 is CASSESGGTYNEQFF. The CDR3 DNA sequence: TGTGCCAGCAGCGAATCAGGGGGTACCTACAATGAGCAGTTCTTC. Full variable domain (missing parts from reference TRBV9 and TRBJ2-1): DSGVTQTPKHLITATGQRVTLRCSPRSGDLSVYWYQQSLDQGLQFLIQYYNGEERAKGNILERFSAQQFPDLHSELNLSSLELGDSALYFCASSESGGTYNEQFFGPGTRLTVL.

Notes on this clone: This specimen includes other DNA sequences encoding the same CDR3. In DNA, the CDR3 is TGTGCCAGCAGCTTGGGACTAGCGGGAGGAGAGACCCAGTACTTC. It encodes CASSLGLAGGETQYF. The chain is built from TRBV5-4 and TRBJ2-5; TRBD2 aligns across 13 bases. The CDR3 spans 15 residues. The junction had 0 bases not matched to a gene; V was cut back by 0 bases and J by 4 bases. Germline loops: CDR1 SGHNT, CDR2 YYREEE (reference sequence). Looking up the rest from reference TRBV5-4 and TRBJ2-5 gives the full variable domain: ETGVTQSPTHLIKTRGQQVTLRCSSQSGHNTVSWYQQALGQGPQFIFQYYREEENGRGNFPPRFSGLQFPNYSSELNVNALELDDSALYLCASSLGLAGGETQYFGPGTRLLVL.

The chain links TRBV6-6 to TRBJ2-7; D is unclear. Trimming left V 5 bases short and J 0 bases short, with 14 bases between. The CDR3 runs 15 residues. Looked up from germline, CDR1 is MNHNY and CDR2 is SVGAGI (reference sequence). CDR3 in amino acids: CASSRSPVNSYEQYF. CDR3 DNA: TGTGCCAGCAGTCGAAGCCCAGTTAACTCCTACGAGCAGTACTTC.

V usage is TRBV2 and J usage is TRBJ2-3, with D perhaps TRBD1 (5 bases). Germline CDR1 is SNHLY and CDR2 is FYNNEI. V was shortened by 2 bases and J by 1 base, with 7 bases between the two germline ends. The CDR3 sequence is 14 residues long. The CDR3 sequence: CASSESRGTDTQYF. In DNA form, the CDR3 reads TGTGCCAGCAGTGAATCCAGGGGCACAGATACGCAGTATTTT.

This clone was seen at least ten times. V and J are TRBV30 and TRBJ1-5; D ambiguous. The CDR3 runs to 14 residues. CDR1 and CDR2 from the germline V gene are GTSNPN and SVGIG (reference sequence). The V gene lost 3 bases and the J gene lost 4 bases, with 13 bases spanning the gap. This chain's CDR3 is CAWSGTMANQPQHF. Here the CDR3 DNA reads TGTGCCTGGAGCGGCACGATGGCGAATCAGCCCCAGCATTTT.

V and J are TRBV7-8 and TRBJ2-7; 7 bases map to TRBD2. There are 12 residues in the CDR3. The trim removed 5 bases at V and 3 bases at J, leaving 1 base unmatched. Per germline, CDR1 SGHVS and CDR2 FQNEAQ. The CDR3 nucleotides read TGTGCCAGCAGCCCTAGCGGCTACGAGCAGTACTTC. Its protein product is CASSPSGYEQYF.

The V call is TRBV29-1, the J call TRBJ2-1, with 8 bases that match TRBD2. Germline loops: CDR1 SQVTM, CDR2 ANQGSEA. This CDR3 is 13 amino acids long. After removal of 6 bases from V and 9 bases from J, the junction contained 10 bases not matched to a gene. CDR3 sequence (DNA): TGCAGCGTGCCGGGGGGGCGGCCGGTTGAGCAGTTCTTC. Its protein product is CSVPGGRPVEQFF.

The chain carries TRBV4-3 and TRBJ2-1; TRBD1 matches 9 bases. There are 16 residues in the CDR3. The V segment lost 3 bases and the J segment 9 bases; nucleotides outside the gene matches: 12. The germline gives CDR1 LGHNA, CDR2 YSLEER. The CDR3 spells CASSQGSGTGRREQFF. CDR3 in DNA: TGCGCCAGCAGCCAGGGCTCCGGGACAGGGAGGCGTGAGCAGTTCTTC.

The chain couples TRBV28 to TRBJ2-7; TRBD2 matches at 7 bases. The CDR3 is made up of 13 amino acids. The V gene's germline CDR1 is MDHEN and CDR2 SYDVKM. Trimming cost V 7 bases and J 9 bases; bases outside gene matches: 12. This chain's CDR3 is CASTRTAGRGQYF. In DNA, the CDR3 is TGTGCCAGCACCCGGACGGCAGGGAGGGGGCAGTACTTC.

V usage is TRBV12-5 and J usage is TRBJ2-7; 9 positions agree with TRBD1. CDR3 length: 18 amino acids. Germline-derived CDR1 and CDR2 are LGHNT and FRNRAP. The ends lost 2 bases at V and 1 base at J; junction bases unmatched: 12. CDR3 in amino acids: CASGLNSPYRGPSYEQYF. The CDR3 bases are TGTGCTAGTGGTTTGAACTCCCCCTACAGGGGGCCTTCCTACGAGCAGTACTTC.

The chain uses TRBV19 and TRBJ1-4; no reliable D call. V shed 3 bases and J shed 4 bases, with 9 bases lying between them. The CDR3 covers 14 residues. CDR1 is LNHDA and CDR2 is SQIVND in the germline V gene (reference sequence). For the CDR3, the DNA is TGTGCCAGTAGTATTCAACCCCATAATGAAAAACTGTTTTTT. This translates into CASSIQPHNEKLFF. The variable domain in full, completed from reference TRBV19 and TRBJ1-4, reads DGGITQSPKYLFRKEGQNVTLSCEQNLNHDAMYWYRQDPGQGLRLIYYSQIVNDFQKGDIAEGYSVSREKKESFPLTVTSAQKNPTAFYLCASSIQPHNEKLFFGSGTQLSVL.

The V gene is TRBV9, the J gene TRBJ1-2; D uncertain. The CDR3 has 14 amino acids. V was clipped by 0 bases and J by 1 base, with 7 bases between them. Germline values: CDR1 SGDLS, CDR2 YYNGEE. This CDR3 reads CASSVAHINYGYTF. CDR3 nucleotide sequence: TGTGCCAGCAGCGTAGCCCATATTAACTATGGCTACACCTTC.

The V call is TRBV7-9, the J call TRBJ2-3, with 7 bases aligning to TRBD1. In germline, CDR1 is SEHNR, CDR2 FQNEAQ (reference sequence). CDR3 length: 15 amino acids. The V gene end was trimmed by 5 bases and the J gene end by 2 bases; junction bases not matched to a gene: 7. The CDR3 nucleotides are TGTGCCAGCAGCCCGGGACAGACCTACACAGATACGCAGTATTTT. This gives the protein CASSPGQTYTDTQYF.

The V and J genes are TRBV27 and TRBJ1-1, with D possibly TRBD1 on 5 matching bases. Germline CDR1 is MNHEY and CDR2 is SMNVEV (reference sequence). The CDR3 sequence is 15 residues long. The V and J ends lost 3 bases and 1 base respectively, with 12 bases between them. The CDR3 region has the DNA TGTGCCAGCAGTTTGGGGCCGTGGGGGAACACTGAAGCTTTCTTT. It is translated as CASSLGPWGNTEAFF.

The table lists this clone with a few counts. CDR3 sequence: CASSESTSGSNEQYF. CDR3 sequence (DNA): TGCGCCAGCAGTGAGTCGACTAGCGGGAGTAACGAGCAGTACTTC. The V call is TRBV10-1, the J call TRBJ2-7; the match to TRBD2 covers 12 bases. V shed 0 bases, J shed 5 bases, and the junction held 2 bases outside the gene matches. Germline lookup yields CDR1 WNHNN and CDR2 SYGVQD (reference sequence). This CDR3 is built from 15 residues.